This T cell receptor beta chain was obtained from a study of long-term antiretroviral therapy in people with HIV. This CDR3 comprises 13 residues. Germline V gives CDR1 SNHLY, CDR2 FYNNEI. V lost 3 bases and J lost 3, with 8 bases in between. With survey level as its setting, the immunoSEQ assay was v3.0. Some clones are missing from TCRdb's copy, which holds only in-frame ones; the method was immunoSEQ multiplex PCR. The data contain more than 15,000 clones, around 82% of them singletons. This chain uses TRBV2 with TRBJ1-1, with a weak D call TRBD1 (5 bases). This TCR derives from a woman in her 30s with HIV. Sample: unsorted PBMCs, taken 2.9 years after starting antiretroviral therapy. This CDR3 is CASSETVYTEAFF. The CDR3 nucleotides read TGTGCCAGCAGTGAGACAGTTTACACTGAAGCTTTCTTT. Full variable domain (outside the CDR3, taken from reference TRBV2 and TRBJ1-1): EPEVTQTPSHQVTQMGQEVILRCVPISNHLYFYWYRQILGQKVEFLVSFYNNEISEKSEIFDDQFSVERPDGSNFTLKIRSTKLEDSAMYFCASSETVYTEAFFGQGTRLTVV.